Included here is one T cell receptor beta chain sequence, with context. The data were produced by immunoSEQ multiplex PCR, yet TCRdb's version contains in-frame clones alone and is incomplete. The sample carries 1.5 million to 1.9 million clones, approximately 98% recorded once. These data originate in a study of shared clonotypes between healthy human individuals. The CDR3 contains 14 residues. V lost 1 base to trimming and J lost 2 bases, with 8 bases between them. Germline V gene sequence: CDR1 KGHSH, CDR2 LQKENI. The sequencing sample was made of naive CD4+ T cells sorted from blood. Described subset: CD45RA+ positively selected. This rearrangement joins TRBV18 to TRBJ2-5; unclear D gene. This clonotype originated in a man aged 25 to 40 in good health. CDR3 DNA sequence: TGTGCCAGCTCACCACAGCGTTCTCAAGAGACCCAGTACTTC. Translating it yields CASSPQRSQETQYF. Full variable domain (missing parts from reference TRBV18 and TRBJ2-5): NAGVMQNPRHLVRRRGQEARLRCSPMKGHSHVYWYRQLPEEGLKFMVYLQKENIIDESGMPKERFSAEFPKEGPSILRIQQVVRGDSAAYFCASSPQRSQETQYFGPGTRLLVL.